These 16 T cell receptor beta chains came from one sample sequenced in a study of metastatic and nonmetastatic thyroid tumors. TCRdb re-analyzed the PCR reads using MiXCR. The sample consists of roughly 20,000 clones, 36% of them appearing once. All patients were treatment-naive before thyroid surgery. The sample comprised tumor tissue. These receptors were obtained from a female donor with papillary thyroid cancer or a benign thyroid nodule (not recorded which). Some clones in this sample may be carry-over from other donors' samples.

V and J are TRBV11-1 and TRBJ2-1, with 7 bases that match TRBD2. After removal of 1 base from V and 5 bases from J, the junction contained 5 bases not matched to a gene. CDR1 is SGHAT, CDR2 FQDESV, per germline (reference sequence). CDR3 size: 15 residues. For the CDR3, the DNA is TGTGCCAGCAGCTTAGGACTAGCAGAGAACAATGAGCAGTTCTTC. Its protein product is CASSLGLAENNEQFF.

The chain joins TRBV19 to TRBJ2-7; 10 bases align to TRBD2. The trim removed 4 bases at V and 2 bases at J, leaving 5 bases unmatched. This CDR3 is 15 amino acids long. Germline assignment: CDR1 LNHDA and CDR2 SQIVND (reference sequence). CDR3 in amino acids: CASSTTSGIAYEQYF. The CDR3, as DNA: TGTGCCAGTAGTACAACTAGCGGGATAGCCTACGAGCAGTACTTC.

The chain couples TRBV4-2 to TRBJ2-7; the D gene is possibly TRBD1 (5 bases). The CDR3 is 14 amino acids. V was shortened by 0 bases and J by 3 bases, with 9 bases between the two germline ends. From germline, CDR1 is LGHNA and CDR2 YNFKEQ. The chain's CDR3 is CASSQERRDYEQYF. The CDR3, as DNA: TGTGCCAGCAGCCAAGAGCGCAGGGACTACGAGCAGTACTTC.

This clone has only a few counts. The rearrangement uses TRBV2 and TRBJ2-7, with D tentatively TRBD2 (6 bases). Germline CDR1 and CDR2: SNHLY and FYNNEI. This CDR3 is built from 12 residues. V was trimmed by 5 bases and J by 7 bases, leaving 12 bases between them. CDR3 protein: CASSRGKGEQYF. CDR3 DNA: TGTGCCAGCAGTCGGGGGAAGGGTGAGCAGTACTTC.

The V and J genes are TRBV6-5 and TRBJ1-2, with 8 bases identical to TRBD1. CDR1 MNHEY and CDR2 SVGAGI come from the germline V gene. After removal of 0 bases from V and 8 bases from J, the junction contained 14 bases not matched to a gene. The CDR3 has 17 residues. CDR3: CASSYSAFSQGARGYTF. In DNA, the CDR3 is TGTGCCAGCAGTTACTCCGCCTTTTCTCAGGGGGCTCGAGGCTACACCTTC.

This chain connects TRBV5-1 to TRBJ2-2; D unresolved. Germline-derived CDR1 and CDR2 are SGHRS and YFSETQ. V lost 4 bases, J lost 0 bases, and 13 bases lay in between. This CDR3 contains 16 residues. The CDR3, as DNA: TGCGCCAGCAGCCCCTCAGAGACTGCGAACACCGGGGAGCTGTTTTTT. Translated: CASSPSETANTGELFF.

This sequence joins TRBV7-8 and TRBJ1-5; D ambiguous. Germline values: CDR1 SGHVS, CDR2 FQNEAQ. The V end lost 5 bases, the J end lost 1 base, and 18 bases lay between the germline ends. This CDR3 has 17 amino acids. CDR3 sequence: CASSPSRLGESNQPQHF. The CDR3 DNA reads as TGTGCCAGCAGCCCTTCTCGTCTCGGGGAAAGCAATCAGCCCCAGCATTTT.

For the CDR3, the DNA is TGTGCCAGCAGCTTATCTAACCTCAATGAGCAGTTCTTC. Encoded protein: CASSLSNLNEQFF. The rearrangement uses TRBV11-2 and TRBJ2-1; D gene uncertain. The V gene's germline CDR1 is SGHAT and CDR2 FQNNGV. The V end lost 2 bases, the J end lost 6 bases, and 8 bases lay between the germline ends. CDR3 length equals 13 residues.

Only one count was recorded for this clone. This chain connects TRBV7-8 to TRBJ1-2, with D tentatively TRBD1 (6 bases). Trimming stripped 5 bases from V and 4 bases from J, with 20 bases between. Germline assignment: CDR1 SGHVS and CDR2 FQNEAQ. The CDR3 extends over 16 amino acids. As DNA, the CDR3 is TGTGCCAGCAGCCCTGCCGCTAGGGGGGGAGGCTATGGCTACACCTTC. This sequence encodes CASSPAARGGGYGYTF.

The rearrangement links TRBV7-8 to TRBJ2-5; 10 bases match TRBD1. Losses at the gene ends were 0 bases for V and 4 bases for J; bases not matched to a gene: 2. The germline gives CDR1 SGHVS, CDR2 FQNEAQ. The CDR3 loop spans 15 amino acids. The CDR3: CASSLAWTGGETQYF. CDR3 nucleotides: TGTGCCAGCAGCTTAGCATGGACAGGGGGAGAGACCCAGTACTTC.

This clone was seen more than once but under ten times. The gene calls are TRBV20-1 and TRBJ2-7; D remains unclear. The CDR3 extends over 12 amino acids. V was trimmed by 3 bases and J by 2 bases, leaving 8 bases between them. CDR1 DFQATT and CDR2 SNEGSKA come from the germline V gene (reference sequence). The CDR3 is CSASPTAYEQYF. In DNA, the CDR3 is TGCAGTGCTAGCCCTACGGCCTACGAGCAGTACTTC.

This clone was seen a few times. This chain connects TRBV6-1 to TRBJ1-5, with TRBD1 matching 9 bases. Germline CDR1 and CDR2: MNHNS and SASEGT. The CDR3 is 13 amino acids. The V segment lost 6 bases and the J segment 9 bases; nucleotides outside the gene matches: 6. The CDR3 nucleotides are TGTGCCAGCAGCAGGGACAGGGCATGGCCCCAGCATTTT. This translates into CASSRDRAWPQHF.

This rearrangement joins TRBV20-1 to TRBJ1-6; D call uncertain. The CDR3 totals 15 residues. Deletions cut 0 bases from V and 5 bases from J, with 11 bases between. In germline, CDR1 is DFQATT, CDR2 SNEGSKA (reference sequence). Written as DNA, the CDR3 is TGCAGTGCTAGAGACGCCGGAGAGAATAATTCACCCCTCCACTTT. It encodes CSARDAGENNSPLHF.

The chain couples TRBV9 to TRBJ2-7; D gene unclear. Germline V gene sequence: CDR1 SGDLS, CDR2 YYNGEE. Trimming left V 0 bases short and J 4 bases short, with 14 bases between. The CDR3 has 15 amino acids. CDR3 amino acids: CASSVGLGIKYEQYF. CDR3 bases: TGTGCCAGCAGCGTAGGGCTAGGAATTAAGTACGAGCAGTACTTC.

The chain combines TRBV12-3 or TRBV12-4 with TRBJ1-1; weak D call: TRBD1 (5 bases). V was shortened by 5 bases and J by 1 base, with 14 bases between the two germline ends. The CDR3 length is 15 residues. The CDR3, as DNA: TGTGCCAGCAGTAAGCTGGGGACGGCGAACACTGAAGCTTTCTTT. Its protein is CASSKLGTANTEAFF.

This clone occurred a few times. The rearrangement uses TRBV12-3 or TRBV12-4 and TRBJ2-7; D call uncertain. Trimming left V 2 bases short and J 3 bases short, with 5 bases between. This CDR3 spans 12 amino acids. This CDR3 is CASSLQNYEQYF. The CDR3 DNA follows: TGTGCCAGCAGTTTACAAAACTACGAGCAGTACTTC.